These 29 T cell receptor beta chains originate from one sample sequenced in a study of blood T cell repertoires in COVID-19 (dated by TCRdb to 2018 to 2021). The protocol used for the library was the immunoSEQ multiplex PCR assay. Not all clones reach the TCRdb copy of this immuneACCESS table, which keeps in-frame sequences only. Checked studies attribute under half of the gap to unresolved V genes and leave the rest unexplained. This sample has about 530,000 clones in its table, and approximately 91% of those were observed once. The leading ten clones occupy roughly 7.4% of the sample. Sample: peripheral blood. These receptors came from a woman in her fifties or sixties with COVID-19, enrolled during active disease.

V gene TRBV9 combines with J gene TRBJ1-6; TRBD1 might be the D (5 bases). This CDR3 contains 20 residues. Trimming cost V 0 bases and J 5 bases, with 24 bases left between them. Germline loops: CDR1 SGDLS, CDR2 YYNGEE. CDR3 region: CASSVATSPEGGENNSPLHF. The CDR3 region has the DNA TGTGCCAGCAGCGTAGCTACGAGTCCGGAGGGAGGGGAGAATAATTCACCCCTCCACTTT.

J is TRBJ2-7 and V is TRBV30; D remains unclear. Germline CDR1 is GTSNPN and CDR2 is SVGIG (reference sequence). V lost 4 bases and J 5 bases, leaving 12 bases between the germline ends. The CDR3 has 12 residues. The CDR3 coding sequence is TGTGCCTGGACTCCCTTTAATAACGAGCAGTACTTC. Its translation is CAWTPFNNEQYF.

The chain recombines TRBV6-5 with TRBJ1-6, with a possible D match to TRBD1 (5 bases). Trimming pared 7 bases from V and 9 bases from J, leaving 10 bases between. The V gene's germline CDR1 is MNHEY and CDR2 SVGAGI. The CDR3 runs to 12 residues. The chain's CDR3 is CASTRDASPLHF. The CDR3 DNA follows: TGTGCCAGCACCAGGGATGCTTCACCCCTCCACTTT.

This clone showed up just once. The CDR3 DNA is TGTGCCAGCAGTTTATCGGCCCGACTAGCGGGGGAGGTCTACAATGAGCAGTTCTTC. Its protein product is CASSLSARLAGEVYNEQFF. The V gene is TRBV27, the J gene TRBJ2-1; 12 bases match TRBD2. Trimming at V came to 0 bases and at J to 3 bases, leaving 9 bases not matched to a gene. The V gene's germline CDR1 is MNHEY and CDR2 SMNVEV (reference sequence). This CDR3 is built from 19 residues.

The V call is TRBV27, the J call TRBJ1-2, with unresolved D. The CDR3 contains 13 residues. Germline V lookup: CDR1 MNHEY, CDR2 SMNVEV (reference sequence). V lost 3 bases to trimming and J lost 6 bases, with 11 bases between them. Here the CDR3 DNA reads TGTGCCAGCAGTTTTCGGGAGGGCGATGGCTACACCTTC. Translating gives CASSFREGDGYTF.

V gene TRBV7-8 combines with J gene TRBJ2-3; tentative D call: TRBD1 (6 bases). Germline CDR1 is SGHVS and CDR2 is FQNEAQ. There are 16 residues in the CDR3. V was pared by 0 bases and J by 3 bases, with 13 bases between. DNA for the CDR3: TGTGCCAGCAGCTTAGCGCTAGCCAGGGGTACAGATACGCAGTATTTT. This translates into CASSLALARGTDTQYF.

This clone has more than one count but fewer than ten. The chain is built from TRBV11-2 and TRBJ2-7, with TRBD2 identical over 9 bases. V trimming: 2 bases; J trimming: 2 bases; junction bases outside the gene matches: 7. This CDR3 region has 16 residues. Germline CDR1 reads SGHAT; CDR2 reads FQNNGV. The CDR3, as DNA: TGTGCCAGCAGCTTACCCTCCAGCGGGGGGCCCTACGAGCAGTACTTC. Protein sequence: CASSLPSSGGPYEQYF.

Comments on this clone: This sample includes further DNA sequences coding for the same CDR3. CDR3: CASSRTSYEQYF. CDR3 coding DNA: TGTGCCAGCAGCCGCACTAGCTACGAGCAGTACTTC. The rearrangement joins TRBV14 to TRBJ2-7, with D maybe TRBD2 (5 bases). V lost 4 bases and J 3 bases, leaving 7 bases between the germline ends. CDR3 length: 12 residues. Germline CDR1 and CDR2: SGHDN and FVKESK.

There are a few counts of this clone. The rearrangement joins TRBV14 to TRBJ2-1, with TRBD2 matching over 9 bases. V was clipped by 1 base and J by 7 bases; unmatched bases: 17. CDR1 is SGHDN and CDR2 is FVKESK in the germline V gene. This CDR3 spans 19 amino acids. DNA for the CDR3: TGTGCCAGCAGCCAAGGTCTCAGGACGGTAGCGGGGGCCAGGAATGAGCAGTTCTTC. Protein: CASSQGLRTVAGARNEQFF.

V usage is TRBV25-1 and J usage is TRBJ1-6, with no clear D. V lost 3 bases and J 7 bases, leaving 7 bases between the germline ends. The CDR3 runs 13 residues. Germline V lookup: CDR1 MGHDK, CDR2 SYGVNS. Here the CDR3 reads CASSDRRNSPLHF. As DNA, the CDR3 is TGTGCCAGCAGTGATAGGAGGAATTCACCCCTCCACTTT.

The chain employs TRBV12-3 or TRBV12-4 and TRBJ2-7, with TRBD2 matching over 8 bases. V shed 6 bases, J shed 6 bases, and the junction held 4 bases outside the gene matches. This CDR3 is built from 12 residues. The CDR3 reads CASSGGAGEQYF. The CDR3 DNA reads as TGTGCCAGCAGCGGGGGGGCGGGCGAGCAGTACTTC.

V is TRBV5-1 and J is TRBJ2-5; 8 bases map to TRBD2. This CDR3 has 15 residues. The germline V gene encodes CDR1 SGHRS and CDR2 YFSETQ. With V trimmed by 1 base and J by 5 bases, 7 bases remained unmatched. CDR3 bases: TGCGCCAGCAGCTTGTCTGGCGGGGGGTATGAGACCCAGTACTTC. It is translated as CASSLSGGGYETQYF.

The chain couples TRBV12-3 or TRBV12-4 to TRBJ2-5; 7 bases map to TRBD1. The CDR3 loop spans 13 amino acids. V trimming: 6 bases; J trimming: 5 bases; junction bases outside the gene matches: 6. CDR3 in amino acids: CASRAGGRETQYF. The CDR3 nucleotides read TGTGCCAGCAGGGCAGGGGGTAGGGAGACCCAGTACTTC.

The chain combines TRBV5-1 with TRBJ2-1; 10 bases align to TRBD1. CDR3 length equals 15 residues. Germline CDR1 SGHRS, CDR2 YFSETQ. The V segment lost 4 bases and the J segment 9 bases; nucleotides outside the gene matches: 10. The CDR3 sequence is CASSPGTGDRGEQFF. CDR3 bases: TGCGCCAGCAGCCCAGGGACAGGGGATAGGGGTGAGCAGTTCTTC.

The chain uses TRBV4-2 and TRBJ1-6, with 9 positions matching TRBD1. The J segment lost 6 bases and the V segment lost 4 bases, leaving 7 bases of the junction unmatched. CDR3 length: 16 amino acids. The germline CDR1 and CDR2 sequences are LGHNA and YNFKEQ. In nucleotides, the CDR3 is TGTGCCAGCAGCCCTACAGGGGGCAGGTTTAATTCACCCCTCCACTTT. Translated: CASSPTGGRFNSPLHF.

This chain connects TRBV3-1 (or the pseudogene TRBV3-2) to TRBJ1-2; D is undetermined. This CDR3 has 11 residues. The germline V gene encodes CDR1 LGHDT and CDR2 YNNKEL (reference sequence). V was cut by 5 bases and J by 8 bases, with 9 bases left in between. In nucleotides, the CDR3 is TGTGCCAGCAGCTCCACCGGGGGCTACACCTTC. Protein product: CASSSTGGYTF.

The gene calls are TRBV6-6 and TRBJ2-7, with TRBD1 as a possible D gene (5 bases). In germline, CDR1 is MNHNY, CDR2 SVGAGI (reference sequence). This CDR3 has 12 amino acids. Deletions cut 6 bases from V and 4 bases from J, with 10 bases between. DNA of the CDR3: TGTGCCAGCAGGGGCCAGGGTTACGAGCAGTACTTC. Encoded protein: CASRGQGYEQYF.

The chain joins TRBV29-1 to TRBJ1-1; unclear D gene. Germline lookup yields CDR1 SQVTM and CDR2 ANQGSEA. This CDR3 spans 15 amino acids. Trimming cost V 6 bases and J 1 base, with 18 bases left between them. For the CDR3, the DNA is TGCAGCGTGGGCAAGACTGTCGCCGCGAACACTGAAGCTTTCTTT. Amino acid sequence: CSVGKTVAANTEAFF.

This clone was seen a single time. The rearrangement links TRBV28 to TRBJ1-4; 7 bases fit TRBD1. V was pared by 3 bases and J by 0 bases, with 7 bases of the junction left unmatched. The CDR3 totals 17 residues. Germline-derived CDR1 and CDR2 are MDHEN and SYDVKM. CDR3 DNA sequence: TGTGCCAGCAGTTTTAACAGGGGACCATCAACTAATGAAAAACTGTTTTTT. Residues: CASSFNRGPSTNEKLFF. Drawing the rest from reference TRBV28 and TRBJ1-4, the complete variable domain is DVKVTQSSRYLVKRTGEKVFLECVQDMDHENMFWYRQDPGLGLRLIYFSYDVKMKEKGDIPEGYSVSREKKERFSLILESASTNQTSMYLCASSFNRGPSTNEKLFFGSGTQLSVL.

The V gene is TRBV10-1, the J gene TRBJ2-1; possible D gene TRBD1, 5 bases. CDR3 length equals 13 residues. Per germline, CDR1 WNHNN and CDR2 SYGVQD (reference sequence). V was trimmed by 2 bases and J by 4 bases, leaving 6 bases between them. This CDR3 is CASSEDRYNEQFF. The DNA of the CDR3 is TGCGCCAGCAGTGAGGACAGATACAATGAGCAGTTCTTC.

As to this clone: Additional DNA sequences in this sample encode the identical CDR3. The V and J genes are TRBV5-1 and TRBJ1-1; 7 nucleotides align to TRBD1. V lost 2 bases and J lost 3; bases outside the gene matches: 1. The CDR3 runs 13 residues. Germline-derived CDR1 and CDR2 are SGHRS and YFSETQ. CDR3 nucleotides: TGCGCCAGCAGCTTCACAGGGGACACTGAAGCTTTCTTT. It specifies CASSFTGDTEAFF.

Points on this clone: The limits of the CDR3 on the DNA are not certain, so only TCRdb's listed CDR3 is given. CDR3 sequence: CASSSTLGGYYEQYF. This rearrangement joins TRBV5-6 to TRBJ2-7; the table's D gene call, TRBD2, was not cross checked with the DNA. CDR1 and CDR2 (germline): SGHDT, YYEEEE. The CDR3 adds up to 15 amino acids, both ends counted.

V is TRBV7-3 and J is TRBJ1-1; weak D call: TRBD1 (5 bases). The V gene's germline CDR1 is SGHTA and CDR2 FQGTGA. CDR3 length equals 17 residues. The V end lost 5 bases, the J end lost 0 bases, and 19 bases lay between the germline ends. The CDR3 sequence: CASSRSPPDIMNTEAFF. The CDR3 DNA reads as TGTGCCAGCAGCCGCTCACCCCCGGACATAATGAACACTGAAGCTTTCTTT.

The J gene is TRBJ2-2, the V gene TRBV2; TRBD2 is a possible D gene (6 bases). Germline V gene lookup returns CDR1 SNHLY and CDR2 FYNNEI. This CDR3 is built from 14 residues. Between the trimmed V and J ends, which lost 1 base and 4 bases, there was a span of 7 bases. The CDR3 DNA reads TGTGCCAGCAGTGAAGGGAGGGGCACCGGGGAGCTGTTTTTT. Amino acids: CASSEGRGTGELFF.

The chain combines TRBV10-3 with TRBJ1-2, with TRBD1 matching 8 bases. Germline CDR1 is ENHRY and CDR2 is SYGVKD. The V and J ends lost 8 bases and 6 bases, in that order; junction bases with no gene match: 5. The CDR3 has 12 amino acids. CDR3: CAIGDRGDGYTF. CDR3 in DNA: TGTGCCATCGGAGACAGGGGTGATGGCTACACCTTC.

This clone was detected only once. The genes are TRBV2 and TRBJ1-3; D may be TRBD1 (6 bases). This CDR3 contains 17 residues. In germline, CDR1 is SNHLY, CDR2 FYNNEI. The V gene lost 5 bases and the J gene lost 4 bases, with 21 bases spanning the gap. This CDR3 reads CASSPPAPDRKGNTIYF. CDR3 DNA: TGTGCCAGCAGTCCCCCCGCTCCCGACAGGAAGGGAAACACCATATATTTT. Filled out from reference TRBV2 and TRBJ1-3, the complete variable domain reads EPEVTQTPSHQVTQMGQEVILRCVPISNHLYFYWYRQILGQKVEFLVSFYNNEISEKSEIFDDQFSVERPDGSNFTLKIRSTKLEDSAMYFCASSPPAPDRKGNTIYFGEGSWLTVV.

The V call is TRBV30, the J call TRBJ2-7; the match to TRBD2 covers 11 bases. CDR1 GTSNPN and CDR2 SVGIG come from the germline V gene (reference sequence). With V trimmed by 5 bases and J by 4 bases, 10 bases remained unmatched. CDR3 length: 15 amino acids. CDR3 sequence: CAWSSLAGGGYEQYF. The CDR3 region has the DNA TGTGCCTGGTCCTCCCTAGCGGGGGGCGGGTACGAGCAGTACTTC.

This chain links TRBV11-2 with TRBJ1-1, with 8 bases identical to TRBD1. Germline V gene data show CDR1 as SGHAT and CDR2 as FQNNGV. CDR3 length: 15 residues. V shed 5 bases, J shed 0 bases, and the junction held 5 bases outside the gene matches. Written as DNA, the CDR3 is TGTGCCAGCAGCACCTGGACAGGGATGAACACTGAAGCTTTCTTT. Amino acids: CASSTWTGMNTEAFF.

The V call is TRBV24-1, the J call TRBJ1-2; 9 bases match TRBD1. CDR3 size: 18 residues. CDR1 is KGHDR and CDR2 is SFDVKD in the germline V gene. The V and J ends lost 6 bases and 7 bases, in that order; junction bases with no gene match: 20. This CDR3 is CATSPRTGTGKNRGGYTF. The CDR3 bases are TGTGCCACCAGTCCCCGCACCGGGACAGGGAAAAATAGAGGTGGCTACACCTTC.